Shown below are 5 T cell receptor beta chains from a single sample sequenced in a study of T-cell reconstitution after alpha-beta-depleted transplantation in children. For TCRbeta, the library was prepared with unique molecular identifiers. TCRdb processed the PCR reads anew with MiXCR; each CDR3 protein has one entry. The sample includes about 400,000 distinct CDR3 sequences, 13% of them seen just once. Specimen: PBMCs, collected from the stem cell graft. The receptors come from a human donor who donated a stem cell graft to a child with Fanconi anemia.

Ten or more counts support this clonotype. This chain connects TRBV3-2 to TRBJ2-3; the D call TRBD2 from the table was never checked on the DNA. TRBV3-2 is termed a pseudogene. This CDR3 spans 17 amino acids. In nucleotides, the CDR3 is TGTGCCAGCAGCCCCGCAATAAAACTAGCAGGCACAGATACGCAGTATTTT. This translates into CASSPAIKLAGTDTQYF.

CDR3 bases: TGTGCCAGCAGCGACTACAATCAGCCCCAGCATTTT. This gives the protein CASSDYNQPQHF. The chain employs TRBV7-2 and TRBJ1-5; D gene unclear. Trimming removed 5 bases at V and 3 bases at J, with 5 bases between. The CDR3 has 12 amino acids. Looked up from germline, CDR1 is SGHTA and CDR2 is FQGNSA.

This clonotype was detected a few times. V usage is TRBV25-1 and J usage is TRBJ1-1, with a weak D call TRBD1 (6 bases). Trimming took off 6 bases at V and 1 base at J, with 12 bases between the two ends. The germline CDR1 and CDR2 sequences are MGHDK and SYGVNS. This CDR3 comprises 14 residues. The CDR3 is CASSPGQRNTEAFF. The CDR3 coding sequence is TGTGCCAGCAGCCCGGGACAAAGGAACACTGAAGCTTTCTTT.

This chain links TRBV6-5 with TRBJ2-7, with D unclear. CDR1 and CDR2 from the germline V gene are MNHEY and SVGAGI. This CDR3 comprises 11 residues. V gave up 6 bases and J gave up 2 bases, with 5 bases separating them. The DNA of the CDR3 is TGTGCCAGCAGGAGCACCTACGAGCAGTACGTC. It encodes CASRSTYEQYV.

There are a few counts of this clonotype. The V call is TRBV11-2, the J call TRBJ2-3; D possibly matches TRBD1 or TRBD2 (6 bases each). Germline V gene sequence: CDR1 SGHAT, CDR2 FQNNGV. This CDR3 has 16 residues. V gave up 5 bases and J gave up 0 bases, with 15 bases separating them. CDR3 protein: CASSPFGGRSTDTQYF. The CDR3 coding sequence is TGTGCCAGCAGCCCTTTCGGGGGCCGGAGCACAGATACGCAGTATTTT.